This entry features one T cell receptor (beta chain) sequence. Its antigen is undetermined. V lost 1 base and J lost 0, with 10 bases in between. Germline assignment: CDR1 SGHDT and CDR2 YYEEEE. This CDR3 is built from 15 residues. This sample was taken from a study of cytomegalovirus exposure and HLA in healthy donors. Amplification used 60 Vbeta primers and 13 Jbeta primers. Profiling relied on immunoSEQ multiplex PCR, and the TCRdb table lists in-frame clones only, not all of them. The sample has 150,000 or so clones, 65% to 90% seen once. General study points: Presence/absence analysis assumed near-uniform sequencing depth across donors.

The V call is TRBV5-6, the J call TRBJ2-5; possibly TRBD2 for D (5 bases). The specimen was PBMCs. This clonotype was obtained from a woman under 30 in good health and CMV-seronegative. CDR3: CASSLPRLHQETQYF. CDR3 nucleotides: TGTGCCAGCAGCTTGCCACGACTACACCAAGAGACCCAGTACTTC. The full variable domain, with the rest looked up from reference TRBV5-6 and TRBJ2-5, is DAGVTQSPTHLIKTRGQQVTLRCSPKSGHDTVSWYQQALGQGPQFIFQYYEEEERQRGNFPDRFSGHQFPNYSSELNVNALLLGDSALYLCASSLPRLHQETQYFGPGTRLLVL.